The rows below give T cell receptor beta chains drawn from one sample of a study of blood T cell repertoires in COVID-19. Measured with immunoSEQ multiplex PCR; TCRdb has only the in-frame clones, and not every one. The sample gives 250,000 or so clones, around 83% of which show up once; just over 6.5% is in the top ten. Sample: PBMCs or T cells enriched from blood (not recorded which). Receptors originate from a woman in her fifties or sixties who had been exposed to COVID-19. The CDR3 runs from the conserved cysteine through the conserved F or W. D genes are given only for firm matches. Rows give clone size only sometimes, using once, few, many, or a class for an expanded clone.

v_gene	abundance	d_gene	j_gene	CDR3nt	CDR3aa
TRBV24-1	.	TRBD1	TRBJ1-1	TGTGCCACCAGTGTTAGGGGGCGGAAGACTGAAGCTTTCTTT	CATSVRGRKTEAFF
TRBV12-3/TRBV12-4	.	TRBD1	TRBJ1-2	TGTGCCAGCAGTTTACCAGGGGGCATCTACACCTTC	CASSLPGGIYTF
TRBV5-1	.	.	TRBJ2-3	TGCGCCAGCAGCTTGGAGTCGCGCAGCACAGATACGCAGTATTTT	CASSLESRSTDTQYF
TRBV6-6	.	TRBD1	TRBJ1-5	TGTGCCAGCAGCAGACCAGGGGGTTTTGATCAGCCCCAGCATTTT	CASSRPGGFDQPQHF
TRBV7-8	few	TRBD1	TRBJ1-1	TGTGCCAGCAGCTTAGTATCCAGGGGGGAGTCGGCTTTCTTT	CASSLVSRGESAFF
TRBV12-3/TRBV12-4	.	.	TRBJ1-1	TGTGCCAGCACCAACAGGCTGAACACTGAAGCTTTCTTT	CASTNRLNTEAFF
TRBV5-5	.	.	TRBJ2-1	TGTGCCAGCAGCTTAAAGGAGAACAATGAGCAGTTCTTC	CASSLKENNEQFF
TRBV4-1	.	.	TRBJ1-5	TGCGCCAGCAGCCAAGCGGCGGGGATAGGTCAGCCCCAGCATTTT	CASSQAAGIGQPQHF
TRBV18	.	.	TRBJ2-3	TGTGCCAGCTCACCAGGGTTTTCAGGGCCATGGACAGGAGGGACAGATACGCAGTATTTT	CASSPGFSGPWTGGTDTQYF
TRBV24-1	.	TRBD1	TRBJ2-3	TGTGCCACCAGTGATACAGGGGCGCGGTTCACAGATACGCAGTATTTT	CATSDTGARFTDTQYF
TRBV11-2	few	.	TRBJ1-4	TGTGCCAGCAGCTTAGACAGGGCCCCTAATGAAAAACTGTTTTTT	CASSLDRAPNEKLFF
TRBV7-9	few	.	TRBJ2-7	TGTGCCAGCAGCTCCCCTCGCGGGGCCGTTTACGAGCAGTACTTC	CASSSPRGAVYEQYF
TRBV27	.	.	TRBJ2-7	TGTGCCAGCAGTTTCCGAGGGTCAGCCTACGAGCAGTACTTC	CASSFRGSAYEQYF
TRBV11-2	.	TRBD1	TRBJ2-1	TGTGCCAGCAGCCGCACAGGGGTTGACAATGAGCAGTTCTTC	CASSRTGVDNEQFF
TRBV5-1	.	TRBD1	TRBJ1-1	TGCGCCAGCAGCATAGGGACAGGGGTAACCTTAGGAACTGAAGCTTTCTTT	CASSIGTGVTLGTEAFF
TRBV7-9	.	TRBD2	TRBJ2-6	TGTGCCAGCAGCCCAACTAGCGGGGGATCTGGGGCCAACGTCCTGACTTTC	CASSPTSGGSGANVLTF
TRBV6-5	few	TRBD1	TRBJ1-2	TGTGCCAGCACCTCGGGACAGAACTATGGCTACACCTTC	CASTSGQNYGYTF
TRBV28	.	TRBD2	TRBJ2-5	TGTGCCAGCAGACTAGCGGGGGGCCCACGAGAGACCCAGTACTTC	CASRLAGGPRETQYF
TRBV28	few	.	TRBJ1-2	TGTGCCAGCAGTCAACTATCCGGGGGAAGCAATGGCTACACCTTC	CASSQLSGGSNGYTF
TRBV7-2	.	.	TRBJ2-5	TGTGCCAGCAGCCAGCAGGTCAACGGCCCCGGGACCCAGTACTTC	CASSQQVNGPGTQYF
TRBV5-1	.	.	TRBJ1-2	TGCGCCAGCACGGGGGGCGAGGAAGGCTACACCTTC	CASTGGEEGYTF
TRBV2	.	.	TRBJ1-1	TGTGCCAGCAGTGAGAGACCGAGGAAGACTGAAGCTTTCTTT	CASSERPRKTEAFF
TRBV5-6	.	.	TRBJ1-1	TGTGCCAGCAGCTTGATGGGGGGGTTAAGCACTGAAGCTTTCTTT	CASSLMGGLSTEAFF
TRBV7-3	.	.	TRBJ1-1	TGTGCCAGCAGCTTAAAGGGTCCCGGGCGGGGTACTGAAGCTTTCTTT	CASSLKGPGRGTEAFF
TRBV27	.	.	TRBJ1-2	TGTGCCAGCAGGGTACAGGGTGGGTATGGCTACACCTTC	CASRVQGGYGYTF
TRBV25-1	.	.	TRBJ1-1	TGTGCCAGCAGTGAATATCAGGACACTGAAGCTTTCTTT	CASSEYQDTEAFF
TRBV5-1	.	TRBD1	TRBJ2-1	TGCGCCAGCAGCCCGTTGACAGGGCGAGCCGGCAATGAGCAGTTCTTC	CASSPLTGRAGNEQFF
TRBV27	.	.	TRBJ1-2	TGTGCCAGCAGTCAGTTCGGGGTAGCTAACTATGGCTACACCTTC	CASSQFGVANYGYTF
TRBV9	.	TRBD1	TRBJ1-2	TGTGCCAGCAGCGTGACTCCAGGGGGGAAAGGCTACACCTTC	CASSVTPGGKGYTF
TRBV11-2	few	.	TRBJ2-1	TGTGCCAGCAGCTTCTCCACCTCGGTTAACAATGAGCAGTTCTTC	CASSFSTSVNNEQFF
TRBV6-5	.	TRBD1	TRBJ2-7	TGTGCCAGCAGTTATAGGGGACAGGGTACCTACGAGCAGTACTTC	CASSYRGQGTYEQYF
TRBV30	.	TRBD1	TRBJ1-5	TGTGCCTGGAGTATACAGGGGATTGGAAGTCAGCCCCAGCATTTT	CAWSIQGIGSQPQHF
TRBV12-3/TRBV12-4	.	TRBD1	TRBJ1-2	TGTGCCAGCAGTTTCTACAGGGGGCCTGGCTACACCTTC	CASSFYRGPGYTF
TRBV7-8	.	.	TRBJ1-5	TGTGCCAGCAGCGCGGGGGGGGCGGGAAATCAGCCCCAGCATTTT	CASSAGGAGNQPQHF
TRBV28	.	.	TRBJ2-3	TGTGCCAGCAGTTTCCGTTTTGAGGGAAAGGAGGGGGCCGCTAGCACAGATACGCAGTATTTT	CASSFRFEGKEGAASTDTQYF
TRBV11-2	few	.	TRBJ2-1	TGTGCCAGCAGCCCGAGAGAGTTGGCGGGAACCAATGAGCAGTTCTTC	CASSPRELAGTNEQFF
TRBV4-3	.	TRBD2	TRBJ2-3	TGCGCCAGCAGCCAGCGGGGGGGAAGTAGCACAGATACGCAGTATTTT	CASSQRGGSSTDTQYF
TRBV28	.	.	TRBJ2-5	TGTGCCAGCAGTTCAACGGGGGTAGAGACCCAGTACTTC	CASSSTGVETQYF
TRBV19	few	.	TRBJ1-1	TGTGCCAGTAGTGTTTACCGGGGGATGAACACTGAAGCTTTCTTT	CASSVYRGMNTEAFF
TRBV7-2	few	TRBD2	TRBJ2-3	TGTGCCAGCAGCCAAAGCGGGGGGGCGGCAGATACGCAGTATTTT	CASSQSGGAADTQYF
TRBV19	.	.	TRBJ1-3	TGTGCCAGTAGCTCAAATAGCGGAAACACCATATATTTT	CASSSNSGNTIYF
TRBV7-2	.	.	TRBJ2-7	TGTGCCAGCAGCTTAGACCCGGGTCGATACGAGCAGTACTTC	CASSLDPGRYEQYF
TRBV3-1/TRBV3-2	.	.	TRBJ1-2	TGTGCCAGCAGCCAGGGGACACAGGGTTCCGGCGGCTACACCTTC	CASSQGTQGSGGYTF
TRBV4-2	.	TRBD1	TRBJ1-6	TGTGCCAGCAGCCAAGATGGGACAGGGAGCTCCTATAATTCACCCCTCCACTTT	CASSQDGTGSSYNSPLHF